This record looks at one T cell receptor beta chain sequence and its context. This clonotype was counted many times. It lacks a known antigen. Per-nucleotide qualities are absent, and no much larger clonotype sits a single base away. The data derive from a study of identical twins (TCRdb year 2016). Background on the whole study: To test whether fetal clonotypes persist, this study deep-sequenced TCR alpha and beta repertoires from monozygotic twins, from unrelated adults of various ages, and from cord blood. To rule out contamination, replicate twin experiments were performed at different times with different library preparation protocols.

Libraries were prepared through 5' RACE. TCRdb records Illumina HiSeq 2000 as the sequencer. Template switching introduced a universal primer binding site; the final cDNA contained a unique molecular identifier, enabling accurate counting of TCR cDNA molecules. Specific primers in the conserved constant-segment region were used to synthesize first-strand cDNA for the TCR alpha and beta chains. To control for contamination, every cDNA library was double barcoded, receiving both a SMART-Mk sample barcode and Illumina barcodes. Two successive PCR steps introduced TruSeq adapter sequences along with Illumina sample barcodes. The Illumina HiSeq platform was used with custom primers to sequence TCR alpha and beta cDNA libraries. The study's own analysis went as follows. Raw reads were processed with MiGEC to extract unique molecular identifiers, and MiXCR was used to determine CDR3 positions. For each individual, recombination models were inferred using an EM algorithm with the repgenHMM and IGoR tools. Shared clonotypes were analyzed with the tcR package in R, and sharing was normalized by the product of cloneset sizes. To study raw recombination free of thymic and clonal selection effects, out-of-frame nonproductive sequences were analyzed. TCRdb reprocessing: public reads trimmed at Q25 with fastp, clones called with MiXCR, in-frame beta chains kept. Under each unique CDR3 protein, matching rows form one entry showing the most common genes and DNA. The V and J calls follow TCRdb's processing rather than the paper's. The sample records about 920,000 distinct CDR3 sequences, 12% of which are singletons. The ten largest make up around 1.5% of the sample.

Only healthy Caucasian donors were included. The twin cohort comprised three pairs of female monozygotic twins, all aged roughly 18 to 30 years. Peripheral blood mononuclear cells were used as the source from which RNA for TCR libraries was isolated. For this chain, trimming is 7 bases at the V end and 10 bases at the J end, and the number of junction bases without a gene match is 10. The CDR3 has 14 amino acids, counting the end cysteine and phenylalanine. The retained sequence is limited to the CDR3, 42 bases, with the frame set at the first base. What the authors observed across the whole study: Compared with coincidental sharing between unrelated individuals, an excess of low generation-probability sequences was observed among out-of-frame TCR alpha sequences shared between twins. Fewer insertions were carried by abundant cord blood beta clonotypes; a weaker similar trend was observed in young adult naive repertoires, while no such trend was observed in memory repertoires. Conclusions relied on cross-sectional statistical analysis, since the same donors could not be followed over many years. A weaker excess of twin sharing was found in beta out-of-frame sequences because the signal-to-noise ratio was lowered by fewer shared sequences. Zero-insertion analyses could be partly confounded by invariant T cells such as MAIT and iNKT, although diverse VJ usage argued against such confounding for most clonotypes. In monozygotic twins, out-of-frame TCR alpha sharing was systematically underestimated by recombination models, although the models agreed with sharing between unrelated individuals.

The same data also contributed to another study, on yellow fever vaccine responses in identical twins. As noted in the second study: The authors reported that the T cell response to vaccination in identical twins appeared partly convergent and partly personalized. In the study, vaccine-responding T cell clones were precisely tracked in identical twins.

The TCR comes from a woman under 30 in good health. The chain links TRBV12-3 or TRBV12-4 with TRBJ1-6; TRBD1 aligns with 7 central bases. The sequenced sample consisted of PBMCs. The CDR3 loop reads CASTIDRQGSPLHF. The nucleotide sequence is TGTGCCAGCACCATAGACAGACAGGGATCACCCCTCCACTTT.